Sequencing of this TCR beta chain was carried out in a study of blood T cell repertoires in COVID-19. As for the study in general: Samples representing acute and convalescent COVID-19 were sourced from the United States, Italy and Spain.

The length of the CDR3 is 11 residues. Looked up from germline, CDR1 is GTSNPN and CDR2 is SVGIG (reference sequence). Participants reported their clinical history, and cohort assignment relied on those reports. Cohort 3 donors were reported recovered after two negative PCRs, clearance, or symptom resolution. Study processing details: Scientists estimated how many nucleated cells there were by amplifying reference gene primers. Assay used: immunoSEQ multiplex PCR; TCRdb lists only in-frame clones, some missing. That table furnishes V, J and clone size, whereas the DNA furnished D and trimming. The data contain roughly 400,000 clones, roughly 89% of them seen just once; the ten biggest clones take up 10%.

The source material was PBMCs or T cells enriched from blood (not recorded which). The rearrangement links TRBV30 to TRBJ1-2; D uncertain. The TCR was taken from a woman aged 50 to 65 who had recovered from COVID-19. CDR3 coding DNA: TGTGCTTCTAGTCAAAACTATGGCTACACCTTC. Protein: CASSQNYGYTF.